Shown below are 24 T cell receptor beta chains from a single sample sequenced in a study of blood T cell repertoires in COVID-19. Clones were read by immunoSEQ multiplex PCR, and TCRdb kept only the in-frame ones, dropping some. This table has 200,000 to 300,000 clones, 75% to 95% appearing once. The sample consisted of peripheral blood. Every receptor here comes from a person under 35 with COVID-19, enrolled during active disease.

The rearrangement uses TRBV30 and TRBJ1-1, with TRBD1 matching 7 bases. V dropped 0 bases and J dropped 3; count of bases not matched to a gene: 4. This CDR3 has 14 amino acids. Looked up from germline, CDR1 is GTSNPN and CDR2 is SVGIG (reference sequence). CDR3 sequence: CAWSVAGGYTEAFF. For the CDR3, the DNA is TGTGCCTGGAGTGTTGCAGGGGGTTACACTGAAGCTTTCTTT.

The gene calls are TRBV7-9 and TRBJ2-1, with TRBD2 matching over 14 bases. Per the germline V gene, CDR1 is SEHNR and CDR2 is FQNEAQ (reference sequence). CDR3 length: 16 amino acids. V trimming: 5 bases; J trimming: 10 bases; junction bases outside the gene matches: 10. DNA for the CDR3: TGTGCCAGCAGCCCGACTAGCGGGAGGGAAACGAGGGAGCAGTTCTTC. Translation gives CASSPTSGRETREQFF.

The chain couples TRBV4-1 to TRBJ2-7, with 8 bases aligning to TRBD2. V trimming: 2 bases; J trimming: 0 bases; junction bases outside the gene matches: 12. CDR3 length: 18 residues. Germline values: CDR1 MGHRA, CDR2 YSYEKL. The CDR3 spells CASSQSQGMLAGSYEQYF. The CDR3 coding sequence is TGCGCCAGCAGCCAAAGCCAGGGGATGCTAGCGGGCTCCTACGAGCAGTACTTC.

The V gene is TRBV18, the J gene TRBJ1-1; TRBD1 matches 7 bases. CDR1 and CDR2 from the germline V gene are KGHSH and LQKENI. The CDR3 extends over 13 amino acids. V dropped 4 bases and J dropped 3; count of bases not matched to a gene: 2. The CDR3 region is CASSQGADTEAFF. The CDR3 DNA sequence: TGTGCCAGCTCACAGGGGGCGGACACTGAAGCTTTCTTT.

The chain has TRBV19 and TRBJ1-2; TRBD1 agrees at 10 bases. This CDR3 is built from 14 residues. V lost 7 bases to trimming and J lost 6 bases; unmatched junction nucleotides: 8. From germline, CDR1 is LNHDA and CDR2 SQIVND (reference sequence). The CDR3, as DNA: TGTGCCAGTAAGATCAGACAGGGGGCCGATGGCTACACCTTC. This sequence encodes CASKIRQGADGYTF.

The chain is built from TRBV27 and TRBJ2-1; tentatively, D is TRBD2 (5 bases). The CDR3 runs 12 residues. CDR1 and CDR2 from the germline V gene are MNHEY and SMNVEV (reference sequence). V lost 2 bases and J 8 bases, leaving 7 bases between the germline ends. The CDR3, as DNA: TGTGCCAGCAGTTTAAGGCGGGATGAGCAGTTCTTC. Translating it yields CASSLRRDEQFF.

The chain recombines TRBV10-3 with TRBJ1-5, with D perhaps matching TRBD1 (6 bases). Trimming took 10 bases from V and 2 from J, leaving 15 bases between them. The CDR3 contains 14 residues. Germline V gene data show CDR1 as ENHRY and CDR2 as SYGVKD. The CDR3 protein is CATQRGGGNQPQHF. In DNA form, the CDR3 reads TGTGCCACCCAGCGAGGGGGAGGCAATCAGCCCCAGCATTTT.

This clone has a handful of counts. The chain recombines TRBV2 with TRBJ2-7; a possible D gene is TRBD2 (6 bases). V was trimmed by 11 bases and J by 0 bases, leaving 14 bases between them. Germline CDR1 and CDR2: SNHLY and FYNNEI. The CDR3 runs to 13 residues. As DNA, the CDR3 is TGTGCCTCAATGGGGACTTACTCCTACGAGCAGTACTTC. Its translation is CASMGTYSYEQYF.

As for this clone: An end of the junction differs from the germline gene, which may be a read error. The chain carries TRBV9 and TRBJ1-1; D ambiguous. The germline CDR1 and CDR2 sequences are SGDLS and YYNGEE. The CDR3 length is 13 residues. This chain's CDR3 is CASSVGANSEAFF. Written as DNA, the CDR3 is TGTGCCAGCAGCGTAGGGGCGAACAGTGAAGCTTTCTTT. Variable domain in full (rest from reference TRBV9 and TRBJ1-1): DSGVTQTPKHLITATGQRVTLRCSPRSGDLSVYWYQQSLDQGLQFLIQYYNGEERAKGNILERFSAQQFPDLHSELNLSSLELGDSALYFCASSVGANSEAFFGQGTRLTVV.

The CDR3 bases are TGTGCCAGCAGGCCCGGGTCCTATAATTCACCCCTCCACTTT. Its translation: CASRPGSYNSPLHF. The rearrangement uses TRBV28 and TRBJ1-6; no definite D call. CDR3 length equals 14 residues. Trimming left V 6 bases short and J 1 base short, with 7 bases between. Germline V lookup: CDR1 MDHEN, CDR2 SYDVKM.

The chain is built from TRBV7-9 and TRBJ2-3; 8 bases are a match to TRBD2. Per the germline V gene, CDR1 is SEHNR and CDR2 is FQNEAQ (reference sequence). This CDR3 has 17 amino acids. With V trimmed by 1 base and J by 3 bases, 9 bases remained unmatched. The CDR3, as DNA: TGTGCCAGCAGCTTAGGGGTCCAGGGCGGGAGGACAGATACGCAGTATTTT. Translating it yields CASSLGVQGGRTDTQYF. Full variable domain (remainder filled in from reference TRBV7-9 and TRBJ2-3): DTGVSQNPRHKITKRGQNVTFRCDPISEHNRLYWYRQTLGQGPEFLTYFQNEAQLEKSRLLSDRFSAERPKGSFSTLEIQRTEQGDSAMYLCASSLGVQGGRTDTQYFGPGTRLTVL.

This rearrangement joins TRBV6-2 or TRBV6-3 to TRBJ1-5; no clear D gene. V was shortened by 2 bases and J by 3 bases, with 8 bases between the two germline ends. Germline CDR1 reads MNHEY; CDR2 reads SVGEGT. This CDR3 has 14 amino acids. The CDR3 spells CASSYKADNQPQHF. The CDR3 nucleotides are TGTGCCAGCAGTTACAAGGCGGACAATCAGCCCCAGCATTTT.

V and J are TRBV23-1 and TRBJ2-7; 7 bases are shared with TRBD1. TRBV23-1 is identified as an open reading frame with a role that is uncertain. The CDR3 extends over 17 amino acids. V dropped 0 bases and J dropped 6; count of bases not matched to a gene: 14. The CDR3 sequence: CASSQSTTDRAPCEQYF. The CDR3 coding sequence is TGCGCCAGCAGTCAATCCACAACCGACAGGGCTCCCTGCGAGCAGTACTTC.

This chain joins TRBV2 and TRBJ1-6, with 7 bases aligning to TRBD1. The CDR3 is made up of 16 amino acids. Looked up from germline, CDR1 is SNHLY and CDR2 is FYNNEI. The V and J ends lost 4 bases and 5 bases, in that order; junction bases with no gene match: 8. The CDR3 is CASSVSAGGNNSPLHF. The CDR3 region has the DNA TGTGCCAGCAGTGTGTCGGCAGGGGGAAATAATTCACCCCTCCACTTT.

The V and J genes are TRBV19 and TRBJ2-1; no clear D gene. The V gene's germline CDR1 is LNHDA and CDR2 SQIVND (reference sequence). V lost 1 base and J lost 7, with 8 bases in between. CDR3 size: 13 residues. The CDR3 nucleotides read TGTGCCAGTAGTATAGGGCTAGAAAATGAGCAGTTCTTC. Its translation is CASSIGLENEQFF.

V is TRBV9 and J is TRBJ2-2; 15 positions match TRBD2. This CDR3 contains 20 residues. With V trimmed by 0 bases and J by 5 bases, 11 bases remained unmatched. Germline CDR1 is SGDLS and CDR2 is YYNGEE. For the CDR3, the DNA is TGTGCCAGCAGCGTAGCTCGTGGGGGACTAGCGGGAGGATTTACCGGGGAGCTGTTTTTT. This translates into CASSVARGGLAGGFTGELFF.

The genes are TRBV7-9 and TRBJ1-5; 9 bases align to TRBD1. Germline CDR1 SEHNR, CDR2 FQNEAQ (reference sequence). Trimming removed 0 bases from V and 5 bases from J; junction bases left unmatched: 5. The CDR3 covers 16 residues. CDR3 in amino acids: CASSLAGQGRDQPQHF. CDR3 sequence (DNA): TGTGCCAGCAGCTTAGCGGGACAGGGAAGGGATCAGCCCCAGCATTTT.

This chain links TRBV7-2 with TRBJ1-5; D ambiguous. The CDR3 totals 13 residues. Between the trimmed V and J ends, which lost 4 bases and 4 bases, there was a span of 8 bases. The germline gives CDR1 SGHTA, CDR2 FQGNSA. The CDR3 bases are TGTGCCAGCAGCTCATCCAGAAATCAGCCCCAGCATTTT. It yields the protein CASSSSRNQPQHF.

CDR3 nucleotide sequence: TGCAGCGTTGACGCCCCCCTAGCTCGAGATGAGCAGTTCTTC. This codes for CSVDAPLARDEQFF. The V and J genes are TRBV29-1 and TRBJ2-1; TRBD2 is a possible D gene (5 bases). CDR3 length: 14 amino acids. Germline V gene lookup returns CDR1 SQVTM and CDR2 ANQGSEA. V lost 3 bases and J lost 8, with 17 bases in between.

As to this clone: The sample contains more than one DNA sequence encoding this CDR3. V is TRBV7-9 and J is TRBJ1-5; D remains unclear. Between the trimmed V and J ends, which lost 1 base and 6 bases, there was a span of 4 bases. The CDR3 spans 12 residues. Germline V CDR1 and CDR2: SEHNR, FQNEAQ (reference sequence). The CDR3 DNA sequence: TGTGCCAGCAGCTTAGATAGTCAGCCCCAGCATTTT. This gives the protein CASSLDSQPQHF. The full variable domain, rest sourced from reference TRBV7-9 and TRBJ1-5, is DTGVSQNPRHKITKRGQNVTFRCDPISEHNRLYWYRQTLGQGPEFLTYFQNEAQLEKSRLLSDRFSAERPKGSFSTLEIQRTEQGDSAMYLCASSLDSQPQHFGDGTRLSIL.

This chain's CDR3 is CASSVIAGAGEQYF. The CDR3 DNA sequence: TGTGCCAGCAGTGTAATAGCGGGAGCTGGCGAGCAGTACTTC. This sequence joins TRBV2 and TRBJ2-7; 9 bases are shared with TRBD2. The CDR3 contains 14 residues. After removal of 4 bases from V and 6 bases from J, the junction contained 7 bases not matched to a gene. From germline, CDR1 is SNHLY and CDR2 FYNNEI.

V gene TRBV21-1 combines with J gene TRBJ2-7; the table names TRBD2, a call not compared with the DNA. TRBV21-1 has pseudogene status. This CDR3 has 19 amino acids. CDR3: CASSKEITLSVISSYEQYF. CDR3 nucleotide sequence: TGTGCCAGCAGCAAGGAGATTACGTTGTCGGTAATAAGCTCCTACGAGCAGTACTTC.

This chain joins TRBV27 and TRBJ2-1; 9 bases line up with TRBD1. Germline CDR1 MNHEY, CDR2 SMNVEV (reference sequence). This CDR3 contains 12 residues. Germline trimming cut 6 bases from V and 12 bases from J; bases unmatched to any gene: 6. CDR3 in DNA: TGTGCCAGCAGGAGACAGGGACAGGGGCAGTTCTTC. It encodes CASRRQGQGQFF.

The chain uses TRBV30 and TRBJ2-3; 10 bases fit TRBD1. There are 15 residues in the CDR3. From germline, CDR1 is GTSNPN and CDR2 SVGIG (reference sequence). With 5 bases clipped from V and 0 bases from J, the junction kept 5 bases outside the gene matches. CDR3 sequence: CAWSGDRGSTDTQYF. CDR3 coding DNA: TGTGCCTGGTCTGGGGACAGGGGAAGCACAGATACGCAGTATTTT.